These 4 T cell receptor beta chains originate from one sample sequenced in a study of post-analysis software for immune sequencing data. Antigens of these TCRs are unknown. Study-level findings and limits: Five TRBV segments, including TRBV5-6, TRBV5-1 and TRBV20-1, were more frequent in patients than controls.

Unique molecular identifiers were built into the TCR beta cDNA libraries. TCRdb recomputed calls from the PCR reads with MiXCR, one row per CDR3 protein. Of about 430,000 distinct CDR3 sequences in the sample, 30% to 45% were seen once. Sequencing was carried out using blood. These TCRs come from a girl aged 2-10 years with multiple sclerosis.

A few counts support this clonotype. The CDR3 nucleotides are TGCAGCGTTGACGGACTAGCGGGAGTTCCAGCGTACAATGAGCAGTTCTTC. It yields the protein CSVDGLAGVPAYNEQFF. J is TRBJ2-1 and V is TRBV29-1, with 13 positions matching TRBD2. J gave up 4 bases and V 3 bases, and 9 bases lay outside the gene matches. The CDR3 consists of 17 residues. Germline V lookup: CDR1 SQVTM, CDR2 ANQGSEA.

This rearrangement joins TRBV12-3 or TRBV12-4 to TRBJ1-3; D remains unclear. V lost 6 bases, J lost 0 bases, and 6 bases lay in between. This CDR3 has 13 amino acids. The CDR3 DNA follows: TGTGCCAGCAGACCGAACTCTGGAAACACCATATATTTT. This encodes CASRPNSGNTIYF.

The V and J genes are TRBV10-1 and TRBJ2-3; the D gene is possibly TRBD2 (6 bases). The CDR3 is 14 amino acids. V was cut by 6 bases and J by 0 bases, with 10 bases left in between. CDR1 and CDR2 from the germline V gene are WNHNN and SYGVQD (reference sequence). The CDR3 DNA follows: TGCGCCAGCAGCACCGGGACTAGCACAGATACGCAGTATTTT. This encodes CASSTGTSTDTQYF.

Only a few counts were recorded for this clonotype. The rearrangement joins TRBV5-1 to TRBJ2-1, with D unresolved. CDR1 is SGHRS, CDR2 YFSETQ, per germline. The CDR3 is 9 amino acids. V was pared by 4 bases and J by 15 bases, with 8 bases between. The CDR3 sequence: CASSPSRFF. The CDR3 bases are TGCGCCAGCAGCCCATCTAGGTTCTTC.